This T cell receptor beta chain was obtained from a study of CXCR3-negative and CXCR3-positive naive CD8 T cells. Looking at the study overall: Overall TRB read output was approximately 140 million, and each library contained about 1.5 +/- 0.3 million reads.

It was by 5' RACE with UMI labels that the TRB cDNA libraries were prepared. TCRdb re-called the 5' RACE reads and shows each CDR3 protein once, DNA omitted. Its table records over 70,000 distinct CDR3 sequences. On this clonotype itself: Its specificity is unknown.

Study observations and caveats: Naive cells that were CXCR3-positive had more hydrophobic TRB CDR3s (compared with CXCR3-negative naive cells).

The CDR3 sequence is 15 residues long. Germline V gives CDR1 SGHVS, CDR2 FNYEAQ. Sequencing used naive CXCR3+ CD8+ T cells from blood. Described subset: CD45RO-CCR7+CD27+CD95- naive CD8+ T cells expressing CXCR3 (TNR3+). The chain employs TRBV7-6 and TRBJ1-3; lacking DNA, the TRBD1 call made by TCRdb goes unchecked. The TCR originated in a human donor in good health. Some clones in this sample may be carry-over from other donors' samples. The CDR3 region is CASSLGGIGGNTIYF.